This T cell receptor beta chain was sequenced for a study of CD8 T cell repertoires and HIV-1 epitope variants. The method was immunoSEQ multiplex PCR; TCRdb's version includes in-frame clones alone and lacks a portion of them. Of tens of thousands of clones detected, roughly 81% appear once; the ten largest clones hold around 25%. This clone showed up just a few times. The length of the CDR3 is 17 residues. Per germline, CDR1 MGHRA and CDR2 YSYEKL. Germline trimming cut 0 bases from V and 1 base from J; bases unmatched to any gene: 8. The clonotype was recovered from a male donor with HIV. Sequencing was performed on uncultured baseline CD8+ T cells from peripheral blood mononuclear cells (PBMCs). This chain connects TRBV4-1 to TRBJ1-1; 7 nucleotides agree with TRBD1. The DNA of the CDR3 is TGCGCCAGCAGCCAAGATGGGGCAGGGGGACCGAACACTGAAGCTTTCTTT. Protein product: CASSQDGAGGPNTEAFF.